This T cell receptor beta chain was recorded in a study of blood T cell repertoires in COVID-19. Clones were sequenced by immunoSEQ multiplex PCR, and TCRdb holds only the in-frame ones, with some missing. The sample has approximately 390,000 clones; 90% are singletons. This CDR3 comprises 14 residues. The chain has TRBV21-1 and TRBJ1-1. TRBV21-1 is a documented pseudogene. The clonotype was recovered from a man aged 18 to 29 with active or convalescent COVID-19. Input material: peripheral blood. The CDR3 coding sequence is TGTGCCAGCAGCAAAGCCAGAGGGAACACTGAAGCTTTCTTT. Residues: CASSKARGNTEAFF.